The 11 T cell receptor beta chains presented below share a single source sample, sequenced in a study of blood T cell repertoires in COVID-19. Profiled with immunoSEQ multiplex PCR; TCRdb holds only in-frame clones, not every one. The sample includes 200,000 to 300,000 clones, 65% to 85% seen only once; the top ten take 7.9%. The source material was peripheral blood. All receptors derive from an elderly woman with acute or convalescent COVID-19.

This sequence joins TRBV3-1 (or the pseudogene TRBV3-2) and TRBJ2-3; D unclear. Looked up from germline, CDR1 is LGHDT and CDR2 is YNNKEL (reference sequence). This CDR3 is 14 amino acids long. V lost 5 bases, J lost 4 bases, and 13 bases lay in between. The CDR3 is CASSSGVSADTQYF. The CDR3 coding sequence is TGTGCCAGCAGCTCCGGAGTGTCGGCAGATACGCAGTATTTT.

This clone was seen repeatedly, ten times or more. The CDR3 protein is CASMKLAGGGETQYF. The CDR3 bases are TGTGCCAGCATGAAGCTAGCGGGGGGTGGGGAGACCCAGTACTTC. This rearrangement joins TRBV6-5 to TRBJ2-5; 11 bases fit TRBD2. Germline CDR1 MNHEY, CDR2 SVGAGI. There are 15 residues in the CDR3. Germline trimming cut 7 bases from V and 5 bases from J; bases unmatched to any gene: 9.

The chain combines TRBV30 with TRBJ2-7; 8 bases match TRBD2. The V segment lost 2 bases and the J segment 4 bases; nucleotides outside the gene matches: 1. The CDR3 runs to 12 residues. The V gene's germline CDR1 is GTSNPN and CDR2 SVGIG (reference sequence). CDR3 region: CAWSSGRYEQYF. DNA for the CDR3: TGTGCCTGGAGTAGCGGGAGATACGAGCAGTACTTC.

V usage is TRBV28 and J usage is TRBJ2-1; 7 bases map to TRBD2. Germline CDR1 and CDR2: MDHEN and SYDVKM. The CDR3 is made up of 14 amino acids. After removal of 7 bases from V and 6 bases from J, the junction contained 9 bases not matched to a gene. The CDR3 nucleotides read TGTGCCAGCAACGAACTGGGGGGGATCAATGAGCAGTTCTTC. Translation gives CASNELGGINEQFF.

The V gene is TRBV5-4, the J gene TRBJ2-1, with no clear D. In germline, CDR1 is SGHNT, CDR2 YYREEE (reference sequence). V was shortened by 6 bases and J by 0 bases, with 13 bases between the two germline ends. CDR3 length: 15 residues. The CDR3 loop is CASKRSTSSYNEQFF. The CDR3 DNA follows: TGTGCCAGCAAACGATCTACGAGCTCCTACAATGAGCAGTTCTTC.

The rearrangement joins TRBV6-5 to TRBJ1-1; D remains unclear. CDR1 and CDR2 from the germline V gene are MNHEY and SVGAGI. The CDR3 consists of 13 residues. Trimming took 5 bases from V and 1 from J, leaving 8 bases between them. CDR3 sequence (DNA): TGTGCCAGCAGTAACTTTCAGAACACTGAAGCTTTCTTT. Translating gives CASSNFQNTEAFF.

This chain links TRBV6-4 with TRBJ2-1; perhaps TRBD2 as D (5 bases). Germline V gene sequence: CDR1 MRHNA, CDR2 SNTAGT. Trimming took 4 bases from V and 0 from J, leaving 10 bases between them. The CDR3 sequence is 15 residues long. The CDR3 DNA is TGTGCCAGCAGTGTGGAGAGCGGCTCCTACAATGAGCAGTTCTTC. Encoded protein: CASSVESGSYNEQFF.

The chain uses TRBV21-1 and TRBJ2-7; TRBD2, the D gene given by the table, was not confirmed from the DNA. TRBV21-1 is given as a pseudogene. This CDR3 is 24 amino acids long. This chain's CDR3 is CASSKAPLNGVRQGVSGRAYEQYF. CDR3 sequence (DNA): TGTGCCAGCAGCAAAGCCCCCCTCAATGGGGTCAGGCAGGGGGTAAGCGGGAGGGCCTACGAGCAGTACTTC.

The rearrangement joins TRBV6-5 to TRBJ2-4, with 11 nucleotides matching TRBD1. The CDR3 is 13 amino acids. Germline assignment: CDR1 MNHEY and CDR2 SVGAGI. V lost 10 bases, J lost 4 bases, and 3 bases stayed unmatched. CDR3 residues: CATWDRGKNIQYF. Here the CDR3 DNA reads TGTGCCACCTGGGACAGGGGGAAAAACATTCAGTACTTC.

The V gene is TRBV5-6, the J gene TRBJ1-2; weak D call: TRBD1 (6 bases). This CDR3 has 15 residues. CDR1 is SGHDT, CDR2 YYEEEE, per germline. The V and J ends lost 0 bases and 5 bases respectively, with 14 bases between them. The CDR3 is CASSLGGPTEYGYTF. In DNA form, the CDR3 reads TGTGCCAGCAGCTTGGGGGGGCCAACTGAATATGGCTACACCTTC.

The rearrangement joins TRBV6-5 to TRBJ1-1, with D possibly being TRBD1 (5 bases). This CDR3 is 13 amino acids long. Trimming left V 6 bases short and J 5 bases short, with 13 bases between. Germline CDR1 is MNHEY and CDR2 is SVGAGI. The CDR3 DNA sequence: TGTGCCAGCAGACAAACGGGGGGGACTGAAGCTTTCTTT. Its protein is CASRQTGGTEAFF.